These T cell receptor beta chains were read from a single sample in a study of post-analysis software for immune sequencing data. TCRdb reprocessed the PCR reads via MiXCR and lists one record per CDR3 protein. The sample contains about 400,000 distinct CDR3 sequences, around 37% of which appear only once. Sequenced input: blood. The receptors come from a girl between 10 and 17 years old with multiple sclerosis. Both conserved end residues are part of each CDR3. Fields, in order: CDR3 DNA, CDR3 protein, CDR3 length, V gene, D gene, clone size, J gene. D genes are given only for firm matches. The listing skips clone size in some rows; elsewhere it reads once, few, many or a size class.

cdr3_nt: TGTGCCAGTAGTATACAGGGAACAGAGACCCAGTACTTC
cdr3_aa: CASSIQGTETQYF
cdr3_length: 13
v_call: TRBV19
d_call: .
clone_size: .
j_call: TRBJ2-5

cdr3_nt: TGCAGTGGTAGGGGGTGGTCCATCGAGCAGTACTTC
cdr3_aa: CSGRGWSIEQYF
cdr3_length: 12
v_call: TRBV20-1
d_call: .
clone_size: few
j_call: TRBJ2-7

cdr3_nt: TGTGCCAGCAGCCCCGGGGGGACAAGACAAGAGACCCAGTACTTC
cdr3_aa: CASSPGGTRQETQYF
cdr3_length: 15
v_call: TRBV28
d_call: .
clone_size: few
j_call: TRBJ2-5

cdr3_nt: TGCAGTGCTAGAATCAGCGGGGGTACCTACGAGCAGTACTTC
cdr3_aa: CSARISGGTYEQYF
cdr3_length: 14
v_call: TRBV20-1
d_call: TRBD2
clone_size: many
j_call: TRBJ2-7

cdr3_nt: TGTGCCAGCAGCAGACAGGGGGAAGGTTCAGATACGCAGTATTTT
cdr3_aa: CASSRQGEGSDTQYF
cdr3_length: 15
v_call: TRBV3-1
d_call: TRBD1
clone_size: many
j_call: TRBJ2-3

cdr3_nt: TGTGCCAGCAGTTACTCGAGGATTGTCGGGGACTATGGCTACACCTTC
cdr3_aa: CASSYSRIVGDYGYTF
cdr3_length: 16
v_call: TRBV6-2/TRBV6-3
d_call: .
clone_size: few
j_call: TRBJ1-2

cdr3_nt: TGCGCCAGCAGCTTGGCCCCCGGGAATCAGCCCCAGCATTTT
cdr3_aa: CASSLAPGNQPQHF
cdr3_length: 14
v_call: TRBV5-1
d_call: .
clone_size: .
j_call: TRBJ1-5

cdr3_nt: TGCGCCAGCAGCTCGGCGGGGACGAACAATGAGCAGTTCTTC
cdr3_aa: CASSSAGTNNEQFF
cdr3_length: 14
v_call: TRBV5-1
d_call: .
clone_size: .
j_call: TRBJ2-1

cdr3_nt: TGTGCCAGCAGCTCTATAAACCAAGAGACCCAGTACTTC
cdr3_aa: CASSSINQETQYF
cdr3_length: 13
v_call: TRBV7-9
d_call: .
clone_size: few
j_call: TRBJ2-5

cdr3_nt: TGTGCCAGCAGCTGGGACAGGCGGAACTATGGCTACACCTTC
cdr3_aa: CASSWDRRNYGYTF
cdr3_length: 14
v_call: TRBV6-5
d_call: TRBD1
clone_size: .
j_call: TRBJ1-2

cdr3_nt: TGTGCCAGCAGTTTGTTCTTTGAGACACGGAACACTGAAGCTTTCTTT
cdr3_aa: CASSLFFETRNTEAFF
cdr3_length: 16
v_call: TRBV12-3/TRBV12-4
d_call: .
clone_size: .
j_call: TRBJ1-1

cdr3_nt: TGCAGTGCTAGGCGGGGGCTAGGGGAGCTGTTTTTT
cdr3_aa: CSARRGLGELFF
cdr3_length: 12
v_call: TRBV20-1
d_call: .
clone_size: .
j_call: TRBJ2-2

cdr3_nt: TGCAGTGTTATACGGGGGACCACAGATACGCAGTATTTT
cdr3_aa: CSVIRGTTDTQYF
cdr3_length: 13
v_call: TRBV20-1
d_call: .
clone_size: .
j_call: TRBJ2-3

cdr3_nt: TGCGCCAGCAGCTCCCCCTCAGGGGAGGGTAACTATGGCTACACCTTC
cdr3_aa: CASSSPSGEGNYGYTF
cdr3_length: 16
v_call: TRBV5-1
d_call: .
clone_size: .
j_call: TRBJ1-2

cdr3_nt: TGTGCCAGCAGTGGTAGCACCTACGAGCAGTACTTC
cdr3_aa: CASSGSTYEQYF
cdr3_length: 12
v_call: TRBV6-2/TRBV6-3
d_call: .
clone_size: few
j_call: TRBJ2-7

cdr3_nt: TGCGCCACAAGGCCCCCCGGGACTAGTCACAATGAGCAGTTCTTC
cdr3_aa: CATRPPGTSHNEQFF
cdr3_length: 15
v_call: TRBV5-1
d_call: TRBD2
clone_size: few
j_call: TRBJ2-1

cdr3_nt: TGCGCCAGCAGCCAAGATCTGGGGACAGGGTTTCACGAGCAGTACTTC
cdr3_aa: CASSQDLGTGFHEQYF
cdr3_length: 16
v_call: TRBV4-1
d_call: TRBD1
clone_size: .
j_call: TRBJ2-7

cdr3_nt: TGTGGCGTGAGCTGGGACAGGGGGGCCGAGCAGTACTTC
cdr3_aa: CGVSWDRGAEQYF
cdr3_length: 13
v_call: TRBV10-3
d_call: TRBD1
clone_size: few
j_call: TRBJ2-7

cdr3_nt: TGTGCCAGCAGCCGTCAAGGGGGAAGCACAGATACGCAGTATTTT
cdr3_aa: CASSRQGGSTDTQYF
cdr3_length: 15
v_call: TRBV7-3
d_call: .
clone_size: .
j_call: TRBJ2-3

cdr3_nt: TGCAGCGTTGAAGGCACAGAAGCTTTCTTT
cdr3_aa: CSVEGTEAFF
cdr3_length: 10
v_call: TRBV29-1
d_call: .
clone_size: many
j_call: TRBJ1-1

cdr3_nt: TGCAGCGCCCTTAGCGGGGCCGCCTCCTACGAGCAGTACTTC
cdr3_aa: CSALSGAASYEQYF
cdr3_length: 14
v_call: TRBV29-1
d_call: TRBD2
clone_size: .
j_call: TRBJ2-7

cdr3_nt: TGCAGTGCTTTTAGGAGGGAAACTGAAGCTTTCTTT
cdr3_aa: CSAFRRETEAFF
cdr3_length: 12
v_call: TRBV20-1
d_call: .
clone_size: few
j_call: TRBJ1-1

cdr3_nt: TGTGCCAGCAGCGATCCCTCACTAGCGGGCACAGATACGCAGTATTTT
cdr3_aa: CASSDPSLAGTDTQYF
cdr3_length: 16
v_call: TRBV7-2
d_call: TRBD2
clone_size: .
j_call: TRBJ2-3

cdr3_nt: TGTGCCAGCAGCAGGGGTTACACTGAAGCTTTCTTT
cdr3_aa: CASSRGYTEAFF
cdr3_length: 12
v_call: TRBV12-3/TRBV12-4
d_call: .
clone_size: .
j_call: TRBJ1-1

cdr3_nt: TGTGCCAGCAGCGTCACCGGCGACTATCGGATCGATGAGCAGTTCTTC
cdr3_aa: CASSVTGDYRIDEQFF
cdr3_length: 16
v_call: TRBV9
d_call: .
clone_size: .
j_call: TRBJ2-1

cdr3_nt: TGTGCCAGCGGTGACAGAGCTAACTATGGCTACACCTTC
cdr3_aa: CASGDRANYGYTF
cdr3_length: 13
v_call: TRBV28
d_call: .
clone_size: .
j_call: TRBJ1-2

cdr3_nt: TGTGCCAGCAGCTTACAAAATCAGCCCCAGCATTTT
cdr3_aa: CASSLQNQPQHF
cdr3_length: 12
v_call: TRBV7-9
d_call: .
clone_size: few
j_call: TRBJ1-5

cdr3_nt: TGTGCCAGCATCCTGGACAGGGCGGGCGAGCAGTACTTC
cdr3_aa: CASILDRAGEQYF
cdr3_length: 13
v_call: TRBV7-2
d_call: TRBD1
clone_size: few
j_call: TRBJ2-7

cdr3_nt: TGCAGTGCCCCGAATACGCAGTATTTT
cdr3_aa: CSAPNTQYF
cdr3_length: 9
v_call: TRBV20-1
d_call: .
clone_size: once
j_call: TRBJ2-3

cdr3_nt: TGTGCCAGCAGCTTACCCCGGACAGGAGACTACGAGCAGTACTTC
cdr3_aa: CASSLPRTGDYEQYF
cdr3_length: 15
v_call: TRBV11-2
d_call: TRBD1
clone_size: .
j_call: TRBJ2-7

cdr3_nt: TGTGCCAGCAGCTTAACAGGGAACGTTGGGACCCAGTACTTC
cdr3_aa: CASSLTGNVGTQYF
cdr3_length: 14
v_call: TRBV7-9
d_call: .
clone_size: .
j_call: TRBJ2-5

cdr3_nt: TGCAGCGTTGAAGATGGCACGGGGAGGAATGGCTACACCTTC
cdr3_aa: CSVEDGTGRNGYTF
cdr3_length: 14
v_call: TRBV29-1
d_call: .
clone_size: few
j_call: TRBJ1-2

cdr3_nt: TGTGCCAGCGCTGGGCTAGCGGGGGGCAATGAGCAGTTCTTC
cdr3_aa: CASAGLAGGNEQFF
cdr3_length: 14
v_call: TRBV6-2/TRBV6-3
d_call: TRBD2
clone_size: .
j_call: TRBJ2-1

cdr3_nt: TGCAGTGCTAGAGTAGGGTATAACAATGAGCAGTACTTC
cdr3_aa: CSARVGYNNEQYF
cdr3_length: 13
v_call: TRBV20-1
d_call: .
clone_size: .
j_call: TRBJ2-7

cdr3_nt: TGCGCCAGCAGTGACTTTACAGATACGCAGTATTTT
cdr3_aa: CASSDFTDTQYF
cdr3_length: 12
v_call: TRBV10-2
d_call: .
clone_size: .
j_call: TRBJ2-3

cdr3_nt: TGTGCCAGCAGCTTAGACAGCGGTCAGCCCCAGCATTTT
cdr3_aa: CASSLDSGQPQHF
cdr3_length: 13
v_call: TRBV7-2
d_call: .
clone_size: .
j_call: TRBJ1-5

cdr3_nt: TGTGCCAGCAGCCCAGGGGGCCTAACCTACGAGCAGTACTTC
cdr3_aa: CASSPGGLTYEQYF
cdr3_length: 14
v_call: TRBV25-1
d_call: TRBD1
clone_size: few
j_call: TRBJ2-7

cdr3_nt: TGCGCCAGCAGCCAAGCGAGGAGCGTCACAGATACGCAGTATTTT
cdr3_aa: CASSQARSVTDTQYF
cdr3_length: 15
v_call: TRBV4-3
d_call: .
clone_size: .
j_call: TRBJ2-3

cdr3_nt: TGTGCCAGCAGTGTCCCCCCGAACACTGAAGCTTTCTTT
cdr3_aa: CASSVPPNTEAFF
cdr3_length: 13
v_call: TRBV12-3/TRBV12-4
d_call: .
clone_size: .
j_call: TRBJ1-1

cdr3_nt: TGCGCCAGCAGATACGACAGGGTCGATGCCCGGGCGAATTCACCCCTCCACTTT
cdr3_aa: CASRYDRVDARANSPLHF
cdr3_length: 18
v_call: TRBV5-1
d_call: TRBD1
clone_size: few
j_call: TRBJ1-6

cdr3_nt: TGTGCCAGCAGAGAATTAGTTGCCGGGGAGCTGTTTTTT
cdr3_aa: CASRELVAGELFF
cdr3_length: 13
v_call: TRBV6-2/TRBV6-3
d_call: .
clone_size: .
j_call: TRBJ2-2

cdr3_nt: TGTGCCAGCAGTTTAAAACATAACTATGGCTACACCTTC
cdr3_aa: CASSLKHNYGYTF
cdr3_length: 13
v_call: TRBV27
d_call: .
clone_size: few
j_call: TRBJ1-2

cdr3_nt: TGTGCCAGCAGCCAACTCCAGGGACAGGGAAAAAACATTCAGTACTTC
cdr3_aa: CASSQLQGQGKNIQYF
cdr3_length: 16
v_call: TRBV4-2
d_call: TRBD1
clone_size: many
j_call: TRBJ2-4

cdr3_nt: TGTGCCACCAGCAGAGATTTTACAGGGCTCTCTGGGGCCAACGTCCTGACTTTC
cdr3_aa: CATSRDFTGLSGANVLTF
cdr3_length: 18
v_call: TRBV15
d_call: .
clone_size: few
j_call: TRBJ2-6

cdr3_nt: TGTGCCAGCAGCCAAGGGACAGGGGGAAGGAGTGAGCAGTTCTTC
cdr3_aa: CASSQGTGGRSEQFF
cdr3_length: 15
v_call: TRBV3-1
d_call: TRBD1
clone_size: many
j_call: TRBJ2-1

cdr3_nt: TGTGCCAGCAGTGAATTGGGAAAAGGAGGCTACACCTTC
cdr3_aa: CASSELGKGGYTF
cdr3_length: 13
v_call: TRBV25-1
d_call: .
clone_size: few
j_call: TRBJ1-2

cdr3_nt: TGTGCCAGCAGTTCAGCCGGGCTCAATGGTGACTTC
cdr3_aa: CASSSAGLNGDF
cdr3_length: 12
v_call: TRBV6-2/TRBV6-3
d_call: .
clone_size: .
j_call: TRBJ2-4

cdr3_nt: TGTGCCAGCAGCGCCGCAGGGTATGGCTACACCTTC
cdr3_aa: CASSAAGYGYTF
cdr3_length: 12
v_call: TRBV7-6
d_call: .
clone_size: .
j_call: TRBJ1-2

cdr3_nt: TGTGCCAGCAGCTCCTCCAGACAGGACCATACGCAGTATTTT
cdr3_aa: CASSSSRQDHTQYF
cdr3_length: 14
v_call: TRBV7-2
d_call: .
clone_size: few
j_call: TRBJ2-3